A single sample is the source of the 21 T cell receptor beta chains below, sequenced in a study of blood T cell repertoires in COVID-19. The assay was immunoSEQ multiplex PCR, and TCRdb's table has in-frame clones only and misses some. The sample lists 250,000 or so clones, about four fifths seen once, with around 3.7% in the top ten. The sequencing sample was made of PBMCs or T cells enriched from blood (not recorded which). The receptors originated from a man aged 45 to 65 who had recovered from COVID-19.

This sequence joins TRBV28 and TRBJ2-5; TRBD2 matches 7 bases. J lost 1 base, V lost 2 bases, and 4 bases had no gene match. This CDR3 contains 15 residues. The V gene's germline CDR1 is MDHEN and CDR2 SYDVKM. Written as DNA, the CDR3 is TGTGCCAGCAGTTTACCAGCGGGGACCCAAGAGACCCAGTACTTC. Protein product: CASSLPAGTQETQYF.

This sequence joins TRBV27 and TRBJ1-5; 9 bases are a match to TRBD1. CDR1 is MNHEY, CDR2 SMNVEV, per germline (reference sequence). This CDR3 is 13 amino acids long. Trimming cost V 8 bases and J 7 bases; bases outside gene matches: 6. The CDR3 sequence is CASGGQGQQPQHF. The CDR3 coding sequence is TGTGCCAGCGGGGGACAGGGCCAACAGCCCCAGCATTTT.

The chain joins TRBV11-2 to TRBJ1-3, with 10 bases identical to TRBD1. V lost 5 bases to trimming and J lost 6 bases; unmatched junction nucleotides: 4. Germline V gives CDR1 SGHAT, CDR2 FQNNGV. The CDR3 has 14 residues. The CDR3 DNA reads as TGTGCCAGCAGCCCAGGACAGGGGGAAAACACCATATATTTT. This translates into CASSPGQGENTIYF.

The chain uses TRBV6-5 and TRBJ2-2; unclear D gene. CDR1 and CDR2 (germline): MNHEY, SVGAGI. The CDR3 contains 13 residues. The V end was cut by 7 bases, the J end by 4 bases, with 10 bases between. The CDR3 loop reads CASKRRSTGELFF. The CDR3 coding sequence is TGTGCCAGCAAAAGGCGGTCCACCGGGGAGCTGTTTTTT.

The chain recombines TRBV29-1 with TRBJ2-1; TRBD2 agrees at 9 bases. CDR1 and CDR2 (germline): SQVTM, ANQGSEA. The CDR3 is made up of 18 amino acids. V gave up 1 base and J gave up 6 bases; unmatched junction bases: 16. CDR3 DNA sequence: TGCAGCGTTGAAGGTTATAGGGTAGCGGGAGATCGGCGCAATGAGCAGTTCTTC. Protein sequence: CSVEGYRVAGDRRNEQFF.

A single count supports this clone. The chain joins TRBV14 to TRBJ1-5; weak D call: TRBD1 (6 bases). Per the germline V gene, CDR1 is SGHDN and CDR2 is FVKESK. Trimming left V 1 base short and J 4 bases short, with 8 bases between. The CDR3 loop spans 14 amino acids. The CDR3 nucleotides are TGTGCCAGCAGCCAAGGGACAGCTAATCAGCCCCAGCATTTT. It encodes CASSQGTANQPQHF.

This chain joins TRBV18 and TRBJ2-3; D remains unclear. The CDR3 is 11 residues long. V lost 10 bases to trimming and J lost 2 bases, with 7 bases between them. CDR1 is KGHSH, CDR2 LQKENI, per germline. The CDR3 coding sequence is TGTGCCACTACGATCACAGATACGCAGTATTTT. This sequence encodes CATTITDTQYF.

The V gene is TRBV6-9, the J gene TRBJ1-2; D gene unclear. The CDR3 runs to 16 residues. With 4 bases removed from V and 4 bases from J, the gap between germline ends came to 19 bases. Germline V gene sequence: CDR1 MNHGY, CDR2 SVAAGI. The CDR3 here is CASSSCKSPVTYGYTF. DNA for the CDR3: TGTGCCAGCAGTTCTTGTAAGAGCCCGGTCACCTATGGCTACACCTTC.

J is TRBJ1-5 and V is TRBV5-1, with 9 positions matching TRBD1. Unmatched junction bases numbered 6, after V lost 4 bases and J lost 4 bases. Germline CDR1 reads SGHRS; CDR2 reads YFSETQ. There are 15 residues in the CDR3. Here the CDR3 reads CASSTGTGSNQPQHF. The CDR3 DNA sequence: TGCGCCAGCAGCACCGGGACAGGGTCTAATCAGCCCCAGCATTTT.

The sample holds many counts of this clone. V is TRBV5-1 and J is TRBJ1-1, with no clear D. The CDR3 is made up of 15 amino acids. Per germline, CDR1 SGHRS and CDR2 YFSETQ. Deletions cut 3 bases from V and 1 base from J, with 13 bases between. This chain's CDR3 is CASSSGGSRNTEAFF. For the CDR3, the DNA is TGCGCCAGCAGCTCTGGTGGTTCGAGGAACACTGAAGCTTTCTTT.

This chain links TRBV11-2 with TRBJ2-7, with 8 bases that match TRBD2. CDR3 length equals 15 residues. Germline lookup yields CDR1 SGHAT and CDR2 FQNNGV. The trim removed 5 bases at V and 4 bases at J, leaving 10 bases unmatched. CDR3 nucleotides: TGTGCCAGCAGCGACCGGACTAGCTCGTTGTACGAGCAGTACTTC. Its protein product is CASSDRTSSLYEQYF.

This chain joins TRBV21-1 and TRBJ2-1; the table's D call TRBD2 went unverified against the DNA. TRBV21-1 is termed a pseudogene. The CDR3 totals 18 residues. CDR3 protein: CASSQTNGTSDTYNEQFF. CDR3 in DNA: TGTGCCAGCAGCCAAACTAACGGGACTAGCGACACCTACAATGAGCAGTTCTTC.

This clone appeared many times. The rearrangement links TRBV5-5 to TRBJ1-2; 7 bases agree with TRBD1. The CDR3 extends over 13 amino acids. Germline V lookup: CDR1 SGHKS, CDR2 YYEKEE (reference sequence). V lost 5 bases and J lost 6; bases outside the gene matches: 7. CDR3 DNA: TGTGCCAGCAGGCCGGCCGGGACAGATGGCTACACCTTC. This encodes CASRPAGTDGYTF.

J is TRBJ2-7 and V is TRBV5-1; tentative D call: TRBD1 (5 bases). This CDR3 region has 13 residues. Trimming took 0 bases from V and 3 from J, leaving 7 bases between them. Germline V gives CDR1 SGHRS, CDR2 YFSETQ. CDR3 amino acids: CASSLATGYEQYF. DNA for the CDR3: TGCGCCAGCAGCTTGGCCACAGGCTACGAGCAGTACTTC. The complete variable domain, with remaining parts taken from reference TRBV5-1 and TRBJ2-7, reads KAGVTQTPRYLIKTRGQQVTLSCSPISGHRSVSWYQQTPGQGLQFLFEYFSETQRNKGNFPGRFSGRQFSNSRSEMNVSTLELGDSALYLCASSLATGYEQYFGPGTRLTVT.

In this sample, this clone turned up once. The chain couples TRBV10-3 to TRBJ2-7, with D possibly TRBD1 on 5 matching bases. The length of the CDR3 is 14 residues. Germline values: CDR1 ENHRY, CDR2 SYGVKD. Deletions cut 0 bases from V and 5 bases from J, with 11 bases between. CDR3 DNA sequence: TGTGCCATCAGTGAGTCCGGTAGGGGTCACGAGCAGTACTTC. It encodes CAISESGRGHEQYF.

V is TRBV11-3 and J is TRBJ1-4; 7 bases fit TRBD1. With 1 base clipped from V and 8 bases from J, the junction kept 7 bases outside the gene matches. Per germline, CDR1 SGHNT and CDR2 YENEEA. The CDR3 spans 15 residues. Here the CDR3 DNA reads TGTGCCAGCAGCTTAGTGTTTGGGACAGTCGAAAAACTGTTTTTT. Amino acids: CASSLVFGTVEKLFF.

V and J are TRBV5-1 and TRBJ2-2, with D uncertain. Germline lookup yields CDR1 SGHRS and CDR2 YFSETQ. The CDR3 spans 12 residues. V gave up 6 bases and J gave up 8 bases, with 11 bases separating them. The CDR3 coding sequence is TGCGCCAGCACCCCCCTAGGAGGGGAGCTGTTTTTT. Translated: CASTPLGGELFF. Using reference TRBV5-1 and TRBJ2-2 for the parts outside the CDR3, the full variable domain is KAGVTQTPRYLIKTRGQQVTLSCSPISGHRSVSWYQQTPGQGLQFLFEYFSETQRNKGNFPGRFSGRQFSNSRSEMNVSTLELGDSALYLCASTPLGGELFFGEGSRLTVL.

The chain combines TRBV12-3 or TRBV12-4 with TRBJ1-5; no definite D call. The CDR3 has 13 amino acids. Deletions cut 2 bases from V and 7 bases from J, with 9 bases between. The CDR3 is CASSLSSGQPQHF. In DNA form, the CDR3 reads TGTGCCAGCAGTTTAAGTTCCGGGCAGCCCCAGCATTTT.

This sequence joins TRBV7-2 and TRBJ2-7; possible D gene TRBD2, 6 bases. This CDR3 region has 12 residues. Germline assignment: CDR1 SGHTA and CDR2 FQGNSA. V shed 4 bases and J shed 5 bases, with 9 bases lying between them. CDR3 in DNA: TGTGCCAGCAGCTCCTGGGGGGACGAGCAGTACTTC. Translation gives CASSSWGDEQYF.

The CDR3 region has the DNA TGTGCCAGCAGCTACCGGGACAATGAGCAGTTCTTC. Residues: CASSYRDNEQFF. The V call is TRBV5-5, the J call TRBJ2-1; no definite D call. The CDR3 runs 12 residues. Trimming shortened V by 3 bases and J by 5 bases, and 6 bases separated the two germline ends. CDR1 and CDR2 (germline): SGHKS, YYEKEE (reference sequence).

The CDR3 sequence is CSVAPGGLAFF. The CDR3 DNA sequence: TGCAGCGTAGCCCCGGGGGGTCTGGCTTTCTTT. J is TRBJ1-1 and V is TRBV29-1; possibly TRBD1 for D (5 bases). Germline-derived CDR1 and CDR2 are SQVTM and ANQGSEA. The CDR3 has 11 residues. V was shortened by 6 bases and J by 11 bases, with 16 bases between the two germline ends.